This T cell receptor beta chain was sequenced for a study of blood T cell repertoires in COVID-19. CDR1 is LGHDT and CDR2 is YNNKEL in the germline V gene (reference sequence). The V gene lost 1 base and the J gene lost 5 bases, with 8 bases spanning the gap. The CDR3 is 14 residues long. Produced via immunoSEQ multiplex PCR; TCRdb's table is partial and in-frame only. The sample lists a few hundred thousand clones; roughly 91% were seen once. The rearrangement uses TRBV3-1 (or the pseudogene TRBV3-2) and TRBJ1-4; D is perhaps TRBD1 (5 bases). The sample was PBMCs or T cells enriched from blood (not recorded which). The TCR comes from a woman in her forties or fifties who had been exposed to COVID-19. This chain's CDR3 is CASSQGNRNEKLFF. The CDR3 DNA follows: TGTGCCAGCAGCCAAGGAAACAGGAATGAAAAACTGTTTTTT.